This T cell receptor beta chain was captured in a study of blood T cells in healthy people across ages. Isolation recovered at least 7 million PBMCs from every sample. A sample-barcoded 5' primer and a J-beta primer mix were used in a second PCR of about 6 to 12 cycles. Each CDR3 protein gets one entry after TCRdb re-called the 5' RACE reads with MiXCR. The table includes 720,000 or so distinct CDR3 sequences, 40% to 45% detected once. V lost 2 bases and J lost 5; bases outside the gene matches: 8. CDR1 and CDR2 from the germline V gene are LGHNA and YNFKEQ. The CDR3 consists of 15 residues. The sample taken for sequencing was blood. This TCR came from a man older than 75 in good health. V and J are TRBV4-2 and TRBJ1-2; TRBD1 agrees at 7 bases. CDR3 nucleotides: TGTGCCAGCAGCCAACCTACAGGGGTGGATTATGGCTACACCTTC. It codes for CASSQPTGVDYGYTF.